Listed below are T cell receptor beta chains from one sample, sequenced in a study of technical replicates of blood from several donors. The table came from immunoSEQ multiplex PCR; TCRdb's copy has only in-frame clones and leaves some out. Of some 90,000 clones listed, around 96% are singletons. The material sequenced was T cells isolated from PBMCs. The receptors originated from a human donor in good health. The CDR3 runs from the conserved cysteine through the conserved F or W. The D gene is left open where the match is weak. The size field is filled for only some rows; it gives once, few, many or a size class.

J: TRBJ2-7; size: .; V: TRBV19; D: .; CDR3: CASSMSVPSYEQYF; DNA: TGTGCCAGTAGTATGAGCGTACCCTCCTACGAGCAGTACTTC
J: TRBJ2-1; size: .; V: TRBV4-1; D: TRBD2; CDR3: CASSQELAGGYNEQFF; DNA: TGCGCCAGCAGCCAAGAACTAGCGGGAGGATACAATGAGCAGTTCTTC
J: TRBJ1-5; size: .; V: TRBV7-9; D: TRBD1; CDR3: CASSQTGDRQPQHF; DNA: TGTGCCAGCAGCCAGACAGGGGACCGCCAGCCCCAGCATTTT
J: TRBJ2-5; size: .; V: TRBV9; D: TRBD2; CDR3: CASSGRDLAGGETQYF; DNA: TGTGCCAGCAGCGGACGGGATCTAGCGGGAGGGGAGACCCAGTACTTC
J: TRBJ2-7; size: .; V: TRBV10-3; D: TRBD1; CDR3: CAISDSGTGGTYEQYF; DNA: TGTGCCATCAGTGACTCAGGGACAGGGGGAACCTACGAGCAGTACTTC
J: TRBJ2-7; size: .; V: TRBV28; D: TRBD1; CDR3: CASSFDRASYEQYF; DNA: TGTGCCAGCAGTTTCGACAGGGCCTCCTACGAGCAGTACTTC
J: TRBJ2-2; size: .; V: TRBV6-1; D: TRBD1; CDR3: CATVGTGYPGELFF; DNA: TGTGCCACGGTTGGGACAGGGTACCCCGGGGAGCTGTTTTTT
J: TRBJ1-1; size: .; V: TRBV7-9; D: .; CDR3: CAISSIQGRNTEAFF; DNA: TGTGCCATCTCATCCATCCAAGGGAGGAACACTGAAGCTTTCTTT
J: TRBJ2-1; size: .; V: TRBV10-3; D: TRBD1; CDR3: CAISTGDNEQFF; DNA: TGTGCCATCAGCACAGGGGACAATGAGCAGTTCTTC
J: TRBJ2-3; size: .; V: TRBV19; D: TRBD1; CDR3: CASSSRQGIPSTDTQYF; DNA: TGTGCCAGTAGTAGTCGACAGGGTATCCCTAGCACAGATACGCAGTATTTT
J: TRBJ1-1; size: .; V: TRBV30; D: TRBD1; CDR3: CAWRETGAGTEAFF; DNA: TGTGCCTGGAGAGAGACAGGGGCAGGGACTGAAGCTTTCTTT
J: TRBJ2-7; size: .; V: TRBV6-5; D: TRBD2; CDR3: CASSYLADSYEQYF; DNA: TGTGCCAGCAGTTACCTAGCGGACTCCTACGAGCAGTACTTC
J: TRBJ1-1; size: .; V: TRBV5-5; D: TRBD1; CDR3: CASSLGQGANTEAFF; DNA: TGTGCCAGCAGCTTGGGACAGGGGGCGAACACTGAAGCTTTCTTT
J: TRBJ1-1; size: .; V: TRBV18; D: .; CDR3: CASSPGTGSNTEAFF; DNA: TGTGCCAGCTCACCGGGTACAGGGTCGAACACTGAAGCTTTCTTT
J: TRBJ1-2; size: .; V: TRBV18; D: TRBD1; CDR3: CASSEPGQGRNYGYTF; DNA: TGTGCCAGCTCAGAGCCGGGACAGGGGCGTAACTATGGCTACACCTTC
J: TRBJ1-5; size: .; V: TRBV19; D: .; CDR3: CASSEDSRDNQPQHF; DNA: TGTGCCAGTAGTGAGGACAGCCGTGACAATCAGCCCCAGCATTTT
J: TRBJ2-6; size: .; V: TRBV28; D: TRBD2; CDR3: CASSIAGGGSGANVLTF; DNA: TGTGCCAGCAGTATAGCGGGAGGAGGGTCTGGGGCCAACGTCCTGACTTTC
J: TRBJ1-2; size: .; V: TRBV18; D: .; CDR3: CASSPGGLPFLEGF; DNA: TGTGCCAGCTCACCAGGGGGCCTACCCTTTTTGGAAGGCTTC
J: TRBJ2-1; size: .; V: TRBV7-7; D: .; CDR3: CASSLDGGNEQFF; DNA: TGTGCTAGCAGCTTAGACGGAGGCAATGAGCAGTTCTTC
J: TRBJ1-5; size: .; V: TRBV6-1; D: TRBD1; CDR3: CASRWTGTQPQHF; DNA: TGTGCCAGCAGGTGGACAGGGACTCAGCCCCAGCATTTT
J: TRBJ1-2; size: .; V: TRBV6-5; D: TRBD1; CDR3: CASTGGYGYTF; DNA: TGTGCCAGTACAGGGGGCTATGGCTACACCTTC
J: TRBJ1-1; size: .; V: TRBV18; D: .; CDR3: CASSPRTEEAFF; DNA: TGTGCCAGCTCACCAAGGACAGAGGAAGCTTTCTTT
J: TRBJ2-5; size: .; V: TRBV2; D: .; CDR3: CASSDPEETQYF; DNA: TGTGCCAGCAGTGACCCAGAAGAGACCCAGTACTTC
J: TRBJ2-3; size: .; V: TRBV9; D: TRBD2; CDR3: CASSSGLAGSTDTQYF; DNA: TGTGCCAGCAGCTCTGGACTAGCGGGGTCCACAGATACGCAGTATTTT
J: TRBJ1-1; size: .; V: TRBV19; D: TRBD1; CDR3: CAVKGQGQIWTEAFF; DNA: TGTGCCGTCAAGGGACAGGGGCAAATTTGGACTGAAGCTTTCTTT
J: TRBJ2-7; size: once; V: TRBV9; D: TRBD2; CDR3: CASSPGTSGRLQYF; DNA: TGTGCCAGCAGCCCCGGGACTAGCGGGAGGTTACAGTACTTC
J: TRBJ2-6; size: .; V: TRBV5-6; D: .; CDR3: CASSWPGHLHSGANVLTF; DNA: TGTGCCAGCAGCTGGCCGGGACACTTACACTCTGGGGCCAACGTCCTGACTTTC
J: TRBJ1-3; size: .; V: TRBV4-2; D: TRBD1; CDR3: CASSLAGTVSGNTIYF; DNA: TGTGCCAGCAGCCTGGCCGGGACAGTCTCTGGAAACACCATATATTTT
J: TRBJ2-4; size: .; V: TRBV7-2; D: .; CDR3: CASSPGGLGKNIQYF; DNA: TGTGCCAGCAGCCCCGGAGGGCTGGGGAAAAACATTCAGTACTTC
J: TRBJ2-2; size: .; V: TRBV28; D: TRBD1; CDR3: CATLGRQGASWTGELFF; DNA: TGTGCCACCCTGGGGAGACAGGGGGCGTCGTGGACCGGGGAGCTGTTTTTT
J: TRBJ1-2; size: once; V: TRBV18; D: TRBD1; CDR3: CASSPPSGQEDYGYTF; DNA: TGTGCCAGCTCACCACCGTCAGGACAGGAAGACTATGGCTACACCTTC
J: TRBJ2-1; size: .; V: TRBV6-1; D: TRBD1; CDR3: CASRDLITTGDEQFF; DNA: TGTGCCAGCAGGGACCTAATTACAACAGGGGATGAGCAGTTCTTC
J: TRBJ2-7; size: few; V: TRBV11-3; D: .; CDR3: CASSLDNMGVGYEQYF; DNA: TGTGCCAGCAGCTTAGATAATATGGGAGTGGGCTACGAGCAGTACTTC
J: TRBJ2-3; size: .; V: TRBV6-1; D: TRBD2; CDR3: CASSAAGGDTQYF; DNA: TGTGCCAGCAGTGCAGCGGGGGGGGATACGCAGTATTTT
J: TRBJ2-3; size: few; V: TRBV19; D: TRBD1; CDR3: CASSPTGGRTDTQYF; DNA: TGTGCCAGTAGTCCTACAGGGGGGAGGACAGATACGCAGTATTTT
J: TRBJ2-5; size: once; V: TRBV5-6; D: .; CDR3: CASSLAQGPRETQYF; DNA: TGTGCCAGCAGCTTGGCCCAGGGCCCACGAGAGACCCAGTACTTC
J: TRBJ1-5; size: .; V: TRBV7-2; D: .; CDR3: CASSLATPWINQPQHF; DNA: TGTGCCAGCAGCTTAGCGACACCGTGGATCAATCAGCCCCAGCATTTT
J: TRBJ2-7; size: once; V: TRBV10-2; D: TRBD1; CDR3: CASSAPGQGGEQYF; DNA: TGCGCCAGCAGCGCCCCGGGACAGGGGGGCGAGCAGTACTTC
J: TRBJ1-3; size: .; V: TRBV4-2; D: TRBD1; CDR3: CASSLGTGDSGNTIYF; DNA: TGTGCCAGCAGCCTAGGGACAGGGGACTCTGGAAACACCATATATTTT
J: TRBJ2-1; size: .; V: TRBV5-1; D: .; CDR3: CASNLLDNEQFF; DNA: TGCGCCAGCAATTTACTTGACAATGAGCAGTTCTTC
J: TRBJ2-3; size: .; V: TRBV30; D: TRBD2; CDR3: CAWRGLAGIKTRTDTQYF; DNA: TGTGCCTGGAGGGGACTAGCGGGAATTAAAACCCGCACAGATACGCAGTATTTT
J: TRBJ2-1; size: .; V: TRBV27; D: .; CDR3: CASSLGLLVYEQFF; DNA: TGTGCCAGCAGTTTGGGACTTCTTGTGTATGAGCAGTTCTTC
J: TRBJ2-2; size: .; V: TRBV5-4; D: TRBD2; CDR3: CASSPTSGLTGELFF; DNA: TGTGCCAGCAGCCCGACTAGCGGTTTAACCGGGGAGCTGTTTTTT
J: TRBJ1-5; size: .; V: TRBV19; D: TRBD1; CDR3: CASRYRGEGNQPQHF; DNA: TGTGCCAGTAGATACAGGGGCGAGGGCAATCAGCCCCAGCATTTT
J: TRBJ1-4; size: .; V: TRBV2; D: TRBD1; CDR3: CASSEFAGGSEKLFF; DNA: TGTGCCAGCAGTGAATTTGCAGGGGGCTCTGAAAAACTGTTTTTT
J: TRBJ1-4; size: .; V: TRBV7-2; D: .; CDR3: CASSLTGGEKLFF; DNA: TGTGCCAGCAGCTTAACTGGTGGTGAAAAACTGTTTTTT
J: TRBJ1-4; size: .; V: TRBV19; D: .; CDR3: CASSDVGLVEKLFF; DNA: TGTGCCAGTAGTGACGTCGGGTTGGTTGAAAAACTGTTTTTT
J: TRBJ1-5; size: .; V: TRBV10-3; D: .; CDR3: CAISAGETSNQPQHF; DNA: TGTGCCATCAGTGCCGGAGAGACCAGCAATCAGCCCCAGCATTTT
J: TRBJ1-4; size: .; V: TRBV4-1; D: .; CDR3: CASSHYDLVDTSKNEKLFF; DNA: TGCGCCAGCAGCCATTATGATCTTGTTGACACCTCGAAGAATGAAAAACTGTTTTTT
J: TRBJ1-2; size: few; V: TRBV6-1; D: .; CDR3: CASSEGYGAGYTF; DNA: TGTGCCAGCAGTGAGGGGTATGGGGCGGGCTACACCTTC
J: TRBJ1-2; size: .; V: TRBV19; D: .; CDR3: CASSIANRERGYTF; DNA: TGTGCCAGTAGTATAGCGAACAGGGAGCGGGGCTACACCTTC
J: TRBJ2-5; size: .; V: TRBV5-1; D: .; CDR3: CASSLGTGTAGTQYF; DNA: TGCGCCAGCAGCTTGGGAACCGGGACTGCCGGGACCCAGTACTTC
J: TRBJ2-3; size: once; V: TRBV18; D: .; CDR3: CASSPPSTDTQYF; DNA: TGTGCCAGCTCACCACCGAGTACAGATACGCAGTATTTT
J: TRBJ2-3; size: once; V: TRBV7-6; D: TRBD1; CDR3: CASSLDGQVQYF; DNA: TGTGCCAGCAGCTTAGATGGACAGGTACAATATTTT
J: TRBJ1-2; size: few; V: TRBV15; D: TRBD1; CDR3: CATSRNPQGADGYTF; DNA: TGTGCCACCAGCAGAAACCCACAGGGGGCCGATGGCTACACCTTC